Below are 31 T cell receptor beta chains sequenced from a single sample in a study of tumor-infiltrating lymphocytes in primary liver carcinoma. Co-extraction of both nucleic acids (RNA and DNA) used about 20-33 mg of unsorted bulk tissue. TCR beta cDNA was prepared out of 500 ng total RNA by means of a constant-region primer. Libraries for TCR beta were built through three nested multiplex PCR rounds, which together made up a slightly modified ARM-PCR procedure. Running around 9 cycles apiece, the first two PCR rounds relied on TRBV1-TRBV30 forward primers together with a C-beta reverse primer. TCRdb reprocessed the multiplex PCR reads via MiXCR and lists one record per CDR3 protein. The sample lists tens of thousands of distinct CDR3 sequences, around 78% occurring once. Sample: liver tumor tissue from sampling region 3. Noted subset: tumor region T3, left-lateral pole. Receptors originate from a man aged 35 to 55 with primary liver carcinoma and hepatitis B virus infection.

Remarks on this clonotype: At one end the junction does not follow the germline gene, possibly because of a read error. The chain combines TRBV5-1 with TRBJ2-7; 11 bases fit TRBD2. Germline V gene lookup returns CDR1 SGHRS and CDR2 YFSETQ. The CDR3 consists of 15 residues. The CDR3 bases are TGCGCCAGCAGTTTGAAACTAGCGGGAGCCTACGGGCAGTACTTC. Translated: CASSLKLAGAYGQYF.

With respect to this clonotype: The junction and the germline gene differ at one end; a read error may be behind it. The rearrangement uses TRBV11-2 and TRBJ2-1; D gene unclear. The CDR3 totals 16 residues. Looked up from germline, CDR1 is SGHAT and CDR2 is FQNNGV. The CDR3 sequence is CASSLELIAGMNEQSF. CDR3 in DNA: TGTGCCAGCAGCTTAGAGCTCATAGCTGGAATGAATGAGCAGTCCTTC. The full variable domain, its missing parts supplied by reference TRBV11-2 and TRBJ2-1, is EAGVAQSPRYKIIEKRQSVAFWCNPISGHATLYWYQQILGQGPKLLIQFQNNGVVDDSQLPKDRFSAERLKGVDSTLKIQPAKLEDSAVYLCASSLELIAGMNEQSFGPGTRLTVL.

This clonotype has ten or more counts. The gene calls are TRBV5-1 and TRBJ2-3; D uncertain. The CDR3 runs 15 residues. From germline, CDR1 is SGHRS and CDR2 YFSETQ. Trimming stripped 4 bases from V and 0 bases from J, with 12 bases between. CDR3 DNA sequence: TGCGCCAGCAGCCTTCAGCAACCTAGCACAGATACGCAGTATTTT. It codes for CASSLQQPSTDTQYF.

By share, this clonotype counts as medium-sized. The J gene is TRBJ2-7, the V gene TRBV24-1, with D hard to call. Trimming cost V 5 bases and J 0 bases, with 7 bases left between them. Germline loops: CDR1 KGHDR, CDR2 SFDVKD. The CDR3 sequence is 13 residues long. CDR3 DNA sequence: TGTGCCACCAGTGGCGGTAGCTCCTACGAGCAGTACTTC. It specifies CATSGGSSYEQYF.

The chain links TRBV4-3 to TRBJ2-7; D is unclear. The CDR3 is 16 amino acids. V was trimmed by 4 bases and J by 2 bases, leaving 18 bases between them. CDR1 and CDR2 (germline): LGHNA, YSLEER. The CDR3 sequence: CASSRGLGRIPYEQYF. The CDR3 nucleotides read TGCGCCAGCAGCCGAGGTTTGGGCAGGATACCCTACGAGCAGTACTTC.

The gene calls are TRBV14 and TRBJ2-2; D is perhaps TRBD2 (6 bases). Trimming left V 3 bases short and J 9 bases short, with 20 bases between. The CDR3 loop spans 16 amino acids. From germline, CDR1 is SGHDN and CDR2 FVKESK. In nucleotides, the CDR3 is TGTGCCAGCAGCCACAGAAGGACGGGACTCATCAGGGAGCTGTTTTTT. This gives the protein CASSHRRTGLIRELFF.

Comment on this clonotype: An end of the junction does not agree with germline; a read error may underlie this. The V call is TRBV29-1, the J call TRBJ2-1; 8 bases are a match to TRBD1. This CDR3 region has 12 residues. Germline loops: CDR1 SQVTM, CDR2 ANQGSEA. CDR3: CSARTGGNELFF. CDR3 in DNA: TGCAGTGCCCGCACAGGGGGGAATGAGCTGTTCTTC.

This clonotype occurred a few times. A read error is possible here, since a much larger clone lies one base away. The CDR3 here is CVSTLSRSGANVLTF. The CDR3 DNA follows: TGTGTCAGCACCCTCTCCCGCTCTGGGGCCAACGTCCTGACTTTC. The chain carries TRBV12-3 or TRBV12-4 and TRBJ2-6, with D unresolved. The CDR3 is made up of 15 amino acids.

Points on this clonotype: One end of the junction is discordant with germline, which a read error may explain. The CDR3 is CTSSQGVSGEGDTQYF. The CDR3 DNA reads as TGCACCAGCAGCCAAGGAGTATCGGGAGAAGGAGATACCCAGTACTTC. The chain recombines TRBV4-3 with TRBJ2-5, with D tentatively TRBD2 (6 bases). The germline CDR1 and CDR2 sequences are LGHNA and YSLEER. This CDR3 contains 16 residues.

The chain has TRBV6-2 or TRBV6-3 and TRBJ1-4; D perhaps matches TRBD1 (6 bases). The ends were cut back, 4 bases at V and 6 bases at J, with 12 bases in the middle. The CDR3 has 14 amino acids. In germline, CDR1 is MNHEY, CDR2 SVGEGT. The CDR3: CASSLPQGYEKLFF. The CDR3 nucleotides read TGTGCCAGCAGTTTACCACAGGGATATGAAAAACTGTTTTTT.

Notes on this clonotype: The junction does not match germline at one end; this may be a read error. The CDR3 reads CAGSQTPGGVKETQYF. Written as DNA, the CDR3 is TGTGCTGGCAGCCAAACTCCTGGCGGGGTGAAAGAGACCCAGTATTTC. V gene TRBV11-2 combines with J gene TRBJ2-5; D might be TRBD2 (6 bases). This CDR3 spans 16 amino acids. Germline values: CDR1 SGHAT, CDR2 FQNNGV.

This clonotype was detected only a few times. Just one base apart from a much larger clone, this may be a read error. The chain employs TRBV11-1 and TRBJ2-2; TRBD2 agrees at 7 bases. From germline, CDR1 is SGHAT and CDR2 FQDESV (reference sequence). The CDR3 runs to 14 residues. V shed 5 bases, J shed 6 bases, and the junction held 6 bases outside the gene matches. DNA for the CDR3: TGTGCCAGCAGCGGGTCTCGGGGGGCCGGGGAGCTGTTTTTT. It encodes CASSGSRGAGELFF.

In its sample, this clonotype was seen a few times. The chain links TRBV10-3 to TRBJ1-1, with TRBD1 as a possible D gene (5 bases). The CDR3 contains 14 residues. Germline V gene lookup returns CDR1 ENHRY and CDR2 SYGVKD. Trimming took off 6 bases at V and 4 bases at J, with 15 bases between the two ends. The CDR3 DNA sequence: TGTGCCATCAGAGCCTGGGACGGCCGCACTGAAGCTTTCTTT. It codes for CAIRAWDGRTEAFF.

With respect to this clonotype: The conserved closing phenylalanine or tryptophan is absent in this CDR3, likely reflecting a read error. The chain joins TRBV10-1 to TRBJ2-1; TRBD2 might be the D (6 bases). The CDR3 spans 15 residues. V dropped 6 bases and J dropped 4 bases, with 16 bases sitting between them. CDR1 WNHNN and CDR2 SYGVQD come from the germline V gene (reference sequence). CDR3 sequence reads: CASSPGRADYNEQFS. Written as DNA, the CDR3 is TGCGCCAGCAGCCCCGGGAGAGCGGATTACAATGAGCAGTTCTCC.

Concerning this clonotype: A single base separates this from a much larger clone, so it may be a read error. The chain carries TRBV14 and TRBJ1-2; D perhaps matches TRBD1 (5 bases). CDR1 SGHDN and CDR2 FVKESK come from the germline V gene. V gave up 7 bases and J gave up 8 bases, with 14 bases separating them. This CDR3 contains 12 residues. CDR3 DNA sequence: TGTGCCAGCAACCCGGGACTATGGGGCTACACCTTC. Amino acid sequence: CASNPGLWGYTF.

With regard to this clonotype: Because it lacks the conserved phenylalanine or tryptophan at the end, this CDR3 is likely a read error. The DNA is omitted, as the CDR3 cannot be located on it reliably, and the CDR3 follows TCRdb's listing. The CDR3 loop reads CASIRTGGSYEQYL. The chain couples TRBV28 to TRBJ2-7; TRBD1, the table's D call, was not compared with the DNA. The length of the CDR3 is 14 amino acids, counting both ends. Germline V gene data show CDR1 as MDHEN and CDR2 as SYDVKM.

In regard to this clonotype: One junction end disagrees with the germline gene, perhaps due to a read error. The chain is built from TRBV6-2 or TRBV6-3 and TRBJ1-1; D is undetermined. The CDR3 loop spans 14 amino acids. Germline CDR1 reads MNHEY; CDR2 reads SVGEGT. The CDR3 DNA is TGTGCCAGTAGTTACCTAGGGCTGAACACTGAAGCTTTCTTT. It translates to CASSYLGLNTEAFF.

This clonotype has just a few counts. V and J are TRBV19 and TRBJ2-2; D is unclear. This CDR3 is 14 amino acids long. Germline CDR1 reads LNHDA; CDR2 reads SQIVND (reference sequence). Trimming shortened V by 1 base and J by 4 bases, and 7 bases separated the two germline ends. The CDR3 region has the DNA TGTGCCAGTAGTATAGGGAGTACCACCGGGGAGCTGTTTTTT. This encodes CASSIGSTTGELFF.

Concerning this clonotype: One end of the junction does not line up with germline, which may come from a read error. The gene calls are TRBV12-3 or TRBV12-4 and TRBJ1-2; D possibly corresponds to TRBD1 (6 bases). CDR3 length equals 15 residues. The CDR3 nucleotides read TGTGCCAGCTGCCTCGGACTGGGGGCAAACTATCGCTACACCTTC. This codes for CASCLGLGANYRYTF.

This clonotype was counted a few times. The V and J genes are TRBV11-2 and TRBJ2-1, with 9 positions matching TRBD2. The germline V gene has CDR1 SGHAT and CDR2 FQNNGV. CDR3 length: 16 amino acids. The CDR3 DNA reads TGTGGCAGAAGCTTAGAGCTCCTAGCGGGAATGAGTGAGCAGTTCTTC. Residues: CGRSLELLAGMSEQFF. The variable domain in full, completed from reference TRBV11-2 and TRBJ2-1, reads EAGVAQSPRYKIIEKRQSVAFWCNPISGHATLYWYQQILGQGPKLLIQFQNNGVVDDSQLPKDRFSAERLKGVDSTLKIQPAKLEDSAVYLCGRSLELLAGMSEQFFGPGTRLTVL.

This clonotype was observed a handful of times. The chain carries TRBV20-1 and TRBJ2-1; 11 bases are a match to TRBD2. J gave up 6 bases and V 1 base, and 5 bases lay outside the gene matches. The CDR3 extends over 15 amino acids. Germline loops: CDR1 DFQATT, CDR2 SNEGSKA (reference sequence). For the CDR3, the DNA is TGCAGTGCTAGAGCCACTAGCGGGAGATTCAATGAGCAGTTCTTC. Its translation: CSARATSGRFNEQFF.

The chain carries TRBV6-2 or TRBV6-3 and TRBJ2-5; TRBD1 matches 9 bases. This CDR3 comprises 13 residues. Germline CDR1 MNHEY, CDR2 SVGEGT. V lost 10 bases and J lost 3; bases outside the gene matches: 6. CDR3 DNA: TGTGCCAACACCTGGGACAGGGAAGAGACCCAGTACTTC. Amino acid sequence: CANTWDREETQYF.

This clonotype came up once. The CDR3 coding sequence is TGTACCACCAGCCCAGGGAGCGGGAGGGCGCAAAATGAGCAGTTCTTC. This encodes CTTSPGSGRAQNEQFF. The chain carries TRBV7-3 and TRBJ2-1; 10 nucleotides line up with TRBD2. The CDR3 sequence is 16 residues long. Germline CDR1 is SGHTA and CDR2 is FQGTGA. The complete variable domain, with remaining parts taken from reference TRBV7-3 and TRBJ2-1, reads GAGVSQTPSNKVTEKGKYVELRCDPISGHTALYWYRQSLGQGPEFLIYFQGTGAADDSGLPNDRFFAVRPEGSVSTLKIQRTERGDSAVYLCTTSPGSGRAQNEQFFGPGTRLTVL.

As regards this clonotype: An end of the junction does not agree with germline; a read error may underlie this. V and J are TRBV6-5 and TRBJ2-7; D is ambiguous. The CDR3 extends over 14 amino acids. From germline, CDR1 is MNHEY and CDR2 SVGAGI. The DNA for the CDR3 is TGTGCCAGCACTTACGCCGGAGAGCTAGGCGAGCAGTACTTT. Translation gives CASTYAGELGEQYF.

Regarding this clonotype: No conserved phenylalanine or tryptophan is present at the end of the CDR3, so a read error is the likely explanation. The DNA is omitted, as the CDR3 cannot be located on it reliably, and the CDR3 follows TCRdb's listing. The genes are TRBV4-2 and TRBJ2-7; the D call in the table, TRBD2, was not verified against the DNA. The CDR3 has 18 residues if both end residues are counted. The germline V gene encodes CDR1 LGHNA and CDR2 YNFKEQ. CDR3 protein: CASSGKPGPAGGPHEQYI.

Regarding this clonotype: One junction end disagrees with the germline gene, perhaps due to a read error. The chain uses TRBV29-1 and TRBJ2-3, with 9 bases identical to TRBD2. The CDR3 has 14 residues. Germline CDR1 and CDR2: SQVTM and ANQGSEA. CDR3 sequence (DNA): TGCAGGGTTGTGGGAATAGCGGGAGATGTTACGCAGTATTTT. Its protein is CRVVGIAGDVTQYF.

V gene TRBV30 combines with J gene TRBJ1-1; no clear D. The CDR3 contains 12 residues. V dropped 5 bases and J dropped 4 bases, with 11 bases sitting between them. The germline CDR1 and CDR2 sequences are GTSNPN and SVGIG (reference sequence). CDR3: CAWGGEGTEAFF. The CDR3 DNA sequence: TGTGCCTGGGGCGGGGAAGGCACTGAAGCTTTCTTT.

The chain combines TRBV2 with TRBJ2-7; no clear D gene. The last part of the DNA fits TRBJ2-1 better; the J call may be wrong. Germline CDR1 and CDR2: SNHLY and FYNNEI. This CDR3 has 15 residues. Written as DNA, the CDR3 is TGTGCCAGCAGTGAGAAGAGGACGGTCTCCTACGAGCAGTTCTTC. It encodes CASSEKRTVSYEQFF.

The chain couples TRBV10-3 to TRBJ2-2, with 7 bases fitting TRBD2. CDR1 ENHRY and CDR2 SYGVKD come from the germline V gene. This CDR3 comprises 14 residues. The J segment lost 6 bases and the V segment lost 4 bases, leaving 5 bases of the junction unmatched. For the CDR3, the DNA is TGTGCCATCAGTGTCAGCGGGGAGGCCGGGGAGCTGTTTTTT. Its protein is CAISVSGEAGELFF.

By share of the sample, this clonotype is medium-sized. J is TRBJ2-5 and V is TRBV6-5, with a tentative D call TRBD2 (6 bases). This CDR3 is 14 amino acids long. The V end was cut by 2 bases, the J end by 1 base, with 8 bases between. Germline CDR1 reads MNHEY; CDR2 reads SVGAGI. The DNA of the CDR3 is TGTGCCAGCAGTTACGGAGGGATCCAAGAGACCCAGTACTTC. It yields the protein CASSYGGIQETQYF.

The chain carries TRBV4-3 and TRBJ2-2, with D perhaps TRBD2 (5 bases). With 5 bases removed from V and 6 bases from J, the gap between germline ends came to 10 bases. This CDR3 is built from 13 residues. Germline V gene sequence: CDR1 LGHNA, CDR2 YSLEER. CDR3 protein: CASSSMGAGELFF. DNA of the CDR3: TGCGCCAGCAGCTCGATGGGAGCCGGGGAGCTGTTTTTT.